The subject of this entry is one T cell receptor beta chain. The antigen is not known. These data are taken from a study of cytomegalovirus exposure and HLA in healthy donors. Study observations and caveats: In a later analysis, donors in an Asian-associated ancestry cluster reportedly had fewer N-insertions in productive TCRs than the cohort mean. Researchers left out some V segments, among them TRBV6-2 and TRBV6-3, as indistinguishable. The authors listed roughly 150 TCR beta chains as cytomegalovirus-associated. As confirmed in vitro, a few CMV-associated chains were specific for CMV antigens.

Vbeta (60) and Jbeta (13) primers were used in the PCR. Measured with immunoSEQ multiplex PCR; TCRdb has only the in-frame clones, and not every one. The sample lists 35,000 to 55,000 clones, 60% to 70% occurring once. The CDR3 consists of 14 residues. The ends were cut back, 2 bases at V and 7 bases at J, with 15 bases in the middle. Per the germline V gene, CDR1 is SGDLS and CDR2 is YYNGEE. The chain has TRBV9 and TRBJ1-1; D gene unclear. The sequenced sample was PBMCs. The receptor was derived from a man aged 55 to 70 in good health and CMV-seropositive. The CDR3 reads CASSVTDWSIEAFF. CDR3 in DNA: TGTGCCAGCAGCGTGACCGACTGGAGCATTGAAGCTTTCTTT. The variable domain in full, completed from reference TRBV9 and TRBJ1-1, reads DSGVTQTPKHLITATGQRVTLRCSPRSGDLSVYWYQQSLDQGLQFLIQYYNGEERAKGNILERFSAQQFPDLHSELNLSSLELGDSALYFCASSVTDWSIEAFFGQGTRLTVV.